This T cell receptor (beta chain) was sequenced in a study of long-term antiretroviral therapy in people with HIV. CDR3 size: 14 residues. The V end was cut by 2 bases, the J end by 2 bases, with 8 bases between. Per the germline V gene, CDR1 is PRHDT and CDR2 is FYEKMQ (reference sequence). With survey level as its setting, the immunoSEQ assay was v3.0. Measured with immunoSEQ multiplex PCR; TCRdb has only the in-frame clones, and not every one. In the table there are fewer than 35,000 clones, 83% of which are singletons. This clone has just a few counts. The chain links TRBV13 to TRBJ2-3; no clear D. This receptor was taken from a man in his late teens or twenties with HIV. The sample in question was unsorted PBMCs, obtained 0.4 years before starting antiretroviral therapy. As DNA, the CDR3 is TGTGCCAGCAGCTTAAACGGGTACACAGATACGCAGTATTTT. This gives the protein CASSLNGYTDTQYF.